Below, 3 T cell receptor beta chains from the same sample are listed, as sequenced in a study of T-cell reconstitution after alpha-beta-depleted transplantation in children. TCRbeta library construction was performed incorporating unique molecular identifiers. TCRdb recomputed calls from the PCR reads with MiXCR, one row per CDR3 protein. The table lists 300,000 to 400,000 distinct CDR3 sequences, about a sixth of them singletons. Sequenced here: PBMCs, mostly from graft donor cells, sampled 360 days after TCRalphabeta/CD19-depleted stem cell transplant. These receptors all come from a male patient aged 2-9 years who had a stem cell transplant for acute lymphoblastic leukemia, so the T cells may come from the graft donor.

V is TRBV12-3 or TRBV12-4 and J is TRBJ2-1, with TRBD2 matching 8 bases. With V trimmed by 3 bases and J by 4 bases, 11 bases remained unmatched. This CDR3 contains 17 residues. DNA for the CDR3: TGTGCCAGCAGTTTGCCCCGTGGGACTAGGACTTACAATGAGCAGTTCTTC. It specifies CASSLPRGTRTYNEQFF.

The J gene is TRBJ2-2, the V gene TRBV2; a weak D match, TRBD1 (5 bases). This CDR3 comprises 16 residues. The germline V and J ends were trimmed by 10 bases and 1 base, with 19 bases remaining between them. Germline values: CDR1 SNHLY, CDR2 FYNNEI. The CDR3 here is CATLSPNRRNTGELFF. CDR3 bases: TGTGCCACCTTGTCCCCCAACAGGAGGAACACCGGGGAGCTGTTTTTT.

The chain uses TRBV4-1 and TRBJ2-4; no reliable D call. CDR3 size: 17 residues. V was shortened by 0 bases and J by 1 base, with 13 bases between the two germline ends. Germline CDR1 reads MGHRA; CDR2 reads YSYEKL. CDR3 loop: CASSQDGVGWAKNIQYF. For the CDR3, the DNA is TGCGCCAGCAGCCAAGATGGCGTGGGGTGGGCCAAAAACATTCAGTACTTC.